This TCR beta chain was profiled in a study of T cell repertoires in cytomegalovirus infection. Study background: The study used recently identified HLA-C-restricted and well-studied HLA-B-restricted CMV epitopes. Public TCR beta signatures indicated both CMV infection and matching HLA type. General study results and limits: Cumulative public TCR beta family frequency identified carriers of CMV plus the relevant HLA. In two of eight donors, the top clonotype was HLA-C-restricted CMV-specific.

A note on this clonotype: Its antigen is as yet unknown.

TCRdb reprocessed the reads via MiXCR and lists one record per CDR3 protein. The table includes roughly 500,000 distinct CDR3 sequences, about 42% detected once. Per germline, CDR1 SGHVS and CDR2 FQNEAQ. J was trimmed by 8 bases and V by 5 bases; bases with no gene match: 6. This CDR3 has 15 residues. The clonotype originates from a human donor in good health (CMV status not recorded). Some clones in this sample may be carry-over from other donors' samples. V gene TRBV7-8 combines with J gene TRBJ2-1; 13 bases agree with TRBD2. This specimen was cultured PBMCs, taken from culture after CMV antigen stimulation. CDR3 sequence reads: CASSPRTSGSDEQFF. DNA for the CDR3: TGTGCCAGCAGCCCCAGGACTAGCGGGAGCGATGAGCAGTTCTTC.